The rows below give T cell receptor beta chains drawn from one sample of a study of blood T cell repertoires in COVID-19. Clones were sequenced by immunoSEQ multiplex PCR, and TCRdb holds only the in-frame ones, with some missing. The sample holds fewer than 250,000 clones, approximately 87% seen once. Sequencing was carried out using peripheral blood. The receptors were sampled from a woman aged 45-65 years with acute or convalescent COVID-19. CDR3s include the opening cysteine and the closing phenylalanine or tryptophan. D genes are given only for firm matches. The size of a clone is reported for some rows only, either as once, few or many, or as a class for expanded clones.

clone_size j_call d_call v_call cdr3_aa cdr3_nt
few TRBJ2-2 TRBD2 TRBV24-1 CATTSGASRTGELFF TGTGCCACCACTAGCGGGGCCTCTCGGACCGGGGAGCTGTTTTTT
. TRBJ2-7 . TRBV7-2 CASSLERGGYEQYF TGTGCCAGCAGCTTAGAGAGAGGGGGCTACGAGCAGTACTTC
. TRBJ2-3 TRBD2 TRBV3-1/TRBV3-2 CASSQDGGADSTDTQYF TGTGCCAGCAGCCAAGACGGGGGGGCAGATAGCACAGATACGCAGTATTTT
. TRBJ2-1 TRBD2 TRBV27 CASSNPTSGRRNEQFF TGTGCCAGCAGTAACCCGACTAGCGGGAGAAGGAATGAGCAGTTCTTC
few TRBJ2-7 TRBD2 TRBV7-2 CASSLAGTSGSYEQYF TGTGCCAGCAGCTTAGCCGGGACTAGCGGCTCCTACGAGCAGTACTTC
. TRBJ2-5 TRBD1 TRBV4-3 CASSRTGQGGGETQYF TGCGCCAGCAGCCGCACCGGACAGGGTGGGGGAGAGACCCAGTACTTC
once TRBJ2-3 . TRBV12-3/TRBV12-4 CASSPGADHTQYF TGTGCCAGCAGCCCCGGAGCGGACCATACGCAGTATTTT
. TRBJ2-1 . TRBV5-4 CASSARVGEQFF TGTGCCAGCAGCGCCAGGGTAGGAGAGCAGTTCTTC
. TRBJ2-3 TRBD2 TRBV9 CASSVVGSGGIGDTQYF TGTGCCAGCAGCGTAGTGGGTAGCGGGGGAATAGGAGATACGCAGTATTTT
few TRBJ2-3 . TRBV9 CASSGRLETQYF TGTGCCAGCAGCGGTCGTTTAGAAACGCAGTATTTT
. TRBJ2-7 TRBD2 TRBV3-1/TRBV3-2 CASSQGLLAGGYEQYF TGTGCCAGCAGCCAAGGCCTTCTAGCGGGAGGGTACGAGCAGTACTTC
few TRBJ2-3 . TRBV2 CASSEQSTDTQYF TGTGCCAGCAGTGAACAGAGCACAGATACGCAGTATTTT
. TRBJ2-7 TRBD1 TRBV6-2/TRBV6-3 CASSYSLTGSSYEQYF TGTGCCAGCAGTTACTCGTTGACAGGGAGCTCCTACGAGCAGTACTTC
. TRBJ2-2 TRBD2 TRBV9 CASSVPGGPGTGELFF TGTGCCAGCAGCGTACCGGGGGGGCCTGGTACCGGGGAGCTGTTTTTT
. TRBJ2-1 TRBD2 TRBV19 CASSIRRGVKDNEQFF TGTGCCAGTAGTATTCGGCGGGGGGTTAAGGACAATGAGCAGTTCTTC
. TRBJ2-4 TRBD1 TRBV9 CASSQGQENIQYF TGTGCCAGCAGTCAAGGACAGGAAAACATTCAGTACTTC
. TRBJ2-3 TRBD1 TRBV6-2/TRBV6-3 CASNPRTGTQYF TGTGCCAGCAACCCCCGGACAGGTACGCAGTATTTT
. TRBJ1-3 . TRBV28 CASSLPGTHSGNTIYF TGTGCCAGCAGTTTGCCCGGGACACATTCTGGAAACACCATATATTTT
. TRBJ1-2 . TRBV19 CASSRFRGFDYGYTF TGTGCCAGTAGTAGATTCCGGGGTTTCGACTATGGCTACACCTTC
. TRBJ2-7 . TRBV21-1 CASSKDVCDRELEEQYF TGTGCCAGCAGCAAAGATGTATGCGACAGGGAACTTGAAGAGCAGTACTTC
. TRBJ2-3 TRBD1 TRBV30 CAWTKTGAVTDTQYF TGTGCCTGGACCAAGACAGGGGCTGTCACAGATACGCAGTATTTT
few TRBJ1-6 . TRBV19 CASSSHFSYNSPLHF TGTGCCAGTAGTTCCCATTTCTCCTATAATTCACCCCTCCACTTT
once TRBJ1-2 . TRBV24-1 CATSDDSRTGNGYTF TGTGCCACCAGTGACGACTCCCGAACAGGGAATGGCTACACCTTC
. TRBJ2-7 TRBD1 TRBV10-3 CAISELGQGYEQYF TGTGCCATCAGTGAGTTAGGACAGGGCTACGAGCAGTACTTC
. TRBJ2-1 . TRBV4-3 CASSQATGSPYNEQFF TGCGCCAGCAGCCAAGCTACAGGGTCCCCCTACAATGAGCAGTTCTTC
. TRBJ1-6 . TRBV7-9 CASSSTREGYNSPLHF TGTGCCAGCAGCTCCACCAGGGAGGGCTATAATTCACCCCTCCACTTT
. TRBJ1-1 . TRBV12-3/TRBV12-4 CASSLPGTEAFF TGTGCCAGCAGTTTACCGGGGACTGAAGCTTTCTTT
. TRBJ2-1 TRBD2 TRBV6-2/TRBV6-3 CASSSTSVEQFF TGTGCCAGCAGTTCGACTAGCGTTGAGCAGTTCTTC
. TRBJ1-1 . TRBV10-3 CAISERGLGKNTEAFF TGTGCCATCAGTGAGCGGGGGTTGGGGAAGAACACTGAAGCTTTCTTT
. TRBJ1-1 TRBD1 TRBV19 CASSIMDRGGTEAFF TGTGCCAGTAGTATAATGGACAGGGGAGGGACTGAAGCTTTCTTT
. TRBJ1-2 . TRBV6-5 CASSYGPGRLYGYTF TGTGCCAGCAGTTACGGGCCAGGGAGGCTCTATGGCTACACCTTC
. TRBJ1-1 . TRBV7-8 CASSPYTGEAFF TGTGCCAGCAGCCCCTATACAGGGGAAGCTTTCTTT
. TRBJ1-2 TRBD1 TRBV6-5 CASLIPLGTGGYTF TGTGCCAGCTTGATACCCCTCGGGACAGGTGGCTACACCTTC
. TRBJ2-3 . TRBV29-1 CSVAEATDTQYF TGCAGCGTTGCGGAGGCGACAGATACGCAGTATTTT
once TRBJ1-1 TRBD1 TRBV9 CASSVGTGEQAFF TGTGCCAGCAGCGTAGGGACAGGGGAACAAGCTTTCTTT
. TRBJ2-5 . TRBV4-1 CASSLTRLETQYF TGCGCCAGCAGCCTGACTAGGTTAGAGACCCAGTACTTC
. TRBJ2-7 TRBD1 TRBV4-1 CASSQDPTSGTDLNEQYF TGCGCCAGCAGCCAAGATCCCACCTCTGGGACAGACCTTAACGAGCAGTACTTC